This TCR beta chain stems from a study of T cell repertoires in cytomegalovirus infection. Turning to the study itself: Selection of CMV epitopes for the study included recently identified HLA-C-restricted and well-studied HLA-B-restricted ones. Public TCR beta signatures marked donors with CMV infection and the matching HLA.

Using its own MiXCR run on the reads, TCRdb lists one record per CDR3 protein. The profile shows 700,000 to 950,000 distinct CDR3 sequences, about 30% of them singletons. A remark on this clonotype: Its antigen remains unknown.

Study-level results: CMV carriers having the relevant HLA were flagged by cumulative public TCR beta family frequency. Dominating the ex vivo response were HLA-C-restricted CMV-specific TCR beta clonotypes.

This CDR3 contains 15 residues. Germline-derived CDR1 and CDR2 are MGHRA and YSYEKL. V shed 4 bases, J shed 8 bases, and the junction held 10 bases outside the gene matches. The origin of this receptor is a human donor in good health (CMV status not recorded). Some clones in this sample may be carry-over from other donors' samples. Sequences were derived from cultured CD8+ T cells from PBMCs, sampled from culture after CMV antigen stimulation. The chain recombines TRBV4-1 with TRBJ1-4; the match to TRBD1 covers 7 bases. The CDR3: CASSRGTESGEKLFF. CDR3 sequence (DNA): TGCGCCAGCAGCCGCGGGACAGAAAGCGGGGAAAAACTGTTTTTT.